Detailed here is one T cell receptor beta chain. The data belong to a study of blood T cell repertoires in COVID-19. Across the whole study: The United States, Italy and Spain provided the acute and convalescent COVID-19 samples. From T cells, B-cell-depleted T cells, or PBMCs came the material, which was cDNA or gDNA.

The CDR3 has 11 amino acids. Germline CDR1 and CDR2: LGHNT and FRNRAP. Between the trimmed V and J ends, which lost 2 bases and 10 bases, there was a span of 8 bases. Data came from immunoSEQ multiplex PCR; TCRdb stores just in-frame clones and leaves some out. The top ten clones hold 7.3% of a sample with 20,000 to 30,000 clones, about 71% of them seen once. The V and J genes are TRBV12-5 and TRBJ1-1; D is uncertain. The sample consisted of peripheral blood. This TCR was recovered from a man aged 60 to 75 with active or convalescent COVID-19. Written as DNA, the CDR3 is TGTGCTAGTGGTTTGACCCTCGGAGCTTTCTTT. Translating gives CASGLTLGAFF.